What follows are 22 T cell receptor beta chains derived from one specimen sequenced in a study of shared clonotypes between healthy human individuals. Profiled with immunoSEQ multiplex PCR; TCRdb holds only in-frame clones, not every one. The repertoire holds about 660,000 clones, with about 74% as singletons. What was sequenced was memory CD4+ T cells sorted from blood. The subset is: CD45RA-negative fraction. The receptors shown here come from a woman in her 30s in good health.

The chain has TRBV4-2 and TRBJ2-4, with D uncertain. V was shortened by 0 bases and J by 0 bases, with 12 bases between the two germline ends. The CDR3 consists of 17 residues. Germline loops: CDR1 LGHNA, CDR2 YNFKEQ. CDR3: CASSQEGPSLAKNIQYF. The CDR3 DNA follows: TGTGCCAGCAGCCAAGAAGGACCGTCACTAGCCAAAAACATTCAGTACTTC.

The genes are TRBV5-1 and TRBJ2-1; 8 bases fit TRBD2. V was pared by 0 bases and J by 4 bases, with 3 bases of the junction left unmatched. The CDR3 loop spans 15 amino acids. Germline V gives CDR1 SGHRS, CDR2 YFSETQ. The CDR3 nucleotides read TGCGCCAGCAGCTTGGGAATAGCGGGGTACAATGAGCAGTTCTTC. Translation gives CASSLGIAGYNEQFF.

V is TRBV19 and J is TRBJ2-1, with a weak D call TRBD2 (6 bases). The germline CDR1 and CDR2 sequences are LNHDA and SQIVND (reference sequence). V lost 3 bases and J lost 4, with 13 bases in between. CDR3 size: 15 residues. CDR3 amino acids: CASSIASALYNEQFF. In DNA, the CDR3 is TGTGCCAGTAGTATTGCTAGCGCCCTTTACAATGAGCAGTTCTTC.

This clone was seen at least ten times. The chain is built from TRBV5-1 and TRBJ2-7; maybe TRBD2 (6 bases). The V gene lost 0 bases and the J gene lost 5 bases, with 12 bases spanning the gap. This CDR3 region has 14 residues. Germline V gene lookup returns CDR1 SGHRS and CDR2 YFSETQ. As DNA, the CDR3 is TGCGCCAGCAGCTTGGGGGACTTATACGACGAGCAGTACTTC. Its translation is CASSLGDLYDEQYF.

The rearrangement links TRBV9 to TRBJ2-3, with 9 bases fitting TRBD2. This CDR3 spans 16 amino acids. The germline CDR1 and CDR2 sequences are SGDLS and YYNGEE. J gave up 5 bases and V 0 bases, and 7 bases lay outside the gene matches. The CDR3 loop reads CASSVGAGGPKDTQYF. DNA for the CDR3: TGTGCCAGCAGCGTAGGTGCGGGAGGGCCTAAAGATACGCAGTATTTT. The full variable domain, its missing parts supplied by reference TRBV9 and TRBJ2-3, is DSGVTQTPKHLITATGQRVTLRCSPRSGDLSVYWYQQSLDQGLQFLIQYYNGEERAKGNILERFSAQQFPDLHSELNLSSLELGDSALYFCASSVGAGGPKDTQYFGPGTRLTVL.

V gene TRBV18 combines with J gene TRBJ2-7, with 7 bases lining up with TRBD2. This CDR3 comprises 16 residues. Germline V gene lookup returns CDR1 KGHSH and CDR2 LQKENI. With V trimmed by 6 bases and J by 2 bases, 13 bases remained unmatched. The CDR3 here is CASSSQAPSGAYEQYF. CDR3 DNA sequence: TGTGCCAGCTCCTCACAGGCGCCTAGCGGAGCCTACGAGCAGTACTTC. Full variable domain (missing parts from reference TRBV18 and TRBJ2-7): NAGVMQNPRHLVRRRGQEARLRCSPMKGHSHVYWYRQLPEEGLKFMVYLQKENIIDESGMPKERFSAEFPKEGPSILRIQQVVRGDSAAYFCASSSQAPSGAYEQYFGPGTRLTVT.

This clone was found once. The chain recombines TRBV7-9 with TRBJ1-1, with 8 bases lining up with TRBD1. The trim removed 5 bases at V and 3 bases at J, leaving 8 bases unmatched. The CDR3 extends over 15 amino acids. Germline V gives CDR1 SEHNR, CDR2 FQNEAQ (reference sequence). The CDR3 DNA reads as TGTGCCAGCAGCGCAAACAGGGGGTTGGACACTGAAGCTTTCTTT. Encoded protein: CASSANRGLDTEAFF. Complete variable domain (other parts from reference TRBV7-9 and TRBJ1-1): DTGVSQNPRHKITKRGQNVTFRCDPISEHNRLYWYRQTLGQGPEFLTYFQNEAQLEKSRLLSDRFSAERPKGSFSTLEIQRTEQGDSAMYLCASSANRGLDTEAFFGQGTRLTVV.

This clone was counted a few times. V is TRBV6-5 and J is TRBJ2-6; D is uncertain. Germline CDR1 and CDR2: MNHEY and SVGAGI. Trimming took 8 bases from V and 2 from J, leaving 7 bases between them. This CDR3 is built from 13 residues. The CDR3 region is CASFEAGANVLTF. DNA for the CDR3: TGTGCCAGCTTTGAGGCTGGGGCCAACGTCCTGACTTTC.

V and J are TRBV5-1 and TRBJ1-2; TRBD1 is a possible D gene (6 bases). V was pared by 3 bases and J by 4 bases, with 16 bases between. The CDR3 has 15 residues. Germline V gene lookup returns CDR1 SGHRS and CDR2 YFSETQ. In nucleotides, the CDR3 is TGCGCCAGCAGCTCCTCTTTAGAACAGGGCTATGGCTACACCTTC. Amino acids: CASSSSLEQGYGYTF.

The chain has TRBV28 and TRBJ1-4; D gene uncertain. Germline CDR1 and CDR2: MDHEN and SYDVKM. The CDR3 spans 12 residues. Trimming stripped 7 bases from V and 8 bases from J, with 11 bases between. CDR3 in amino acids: CASKSADEKLFF. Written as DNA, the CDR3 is TGTGCCAGCAAGAGCGCGGACGAAAAACTGTTTTTT. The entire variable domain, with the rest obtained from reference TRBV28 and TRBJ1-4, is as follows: DVKVTQSSRYLVKRTGEKVFLECVQDMDHENMFWYRQDPGLGLRLIYFSYDVKMKEKGDIPEGYSVSREKKERFSLILESASTNQTSMYLCASKSADEKLFFGSGTQLSVL.

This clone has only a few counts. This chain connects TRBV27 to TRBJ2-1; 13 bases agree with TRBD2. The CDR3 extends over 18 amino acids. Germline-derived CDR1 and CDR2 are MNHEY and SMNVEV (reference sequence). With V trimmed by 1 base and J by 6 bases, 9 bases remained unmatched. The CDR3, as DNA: TGTGCCAGCAGTTTATTGGCCAGGACTAGCGGGAGAGGCAATGAGCAGTTCTTC. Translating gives CASSLLARTSGRGNEQFF.

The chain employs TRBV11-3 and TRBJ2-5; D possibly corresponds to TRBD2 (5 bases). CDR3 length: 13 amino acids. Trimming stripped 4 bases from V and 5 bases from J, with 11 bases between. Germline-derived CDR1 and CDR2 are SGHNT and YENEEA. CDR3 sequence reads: CASSSTGVETQYF. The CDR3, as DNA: TGTGCCAGCAGCTCCACCGGGGTGGAGACCCAGTACTTC.

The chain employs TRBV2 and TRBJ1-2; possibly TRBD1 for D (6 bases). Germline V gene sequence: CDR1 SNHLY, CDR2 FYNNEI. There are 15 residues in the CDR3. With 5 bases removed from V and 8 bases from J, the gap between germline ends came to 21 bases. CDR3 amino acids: CASSPGSDRSGGYTF. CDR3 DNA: TGTGCCAGCAGTCCGGGTTCTGACAGGAGCGGCGGCTACACCTTC.

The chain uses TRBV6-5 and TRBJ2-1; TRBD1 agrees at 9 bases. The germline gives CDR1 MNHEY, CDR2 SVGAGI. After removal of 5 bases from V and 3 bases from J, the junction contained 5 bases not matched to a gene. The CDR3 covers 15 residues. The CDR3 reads CASSPLDRGYNEQFF. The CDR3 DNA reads TGTGCCAGCAGTCCCCTGGACAGGGGCTACAATGAGCAGTTCTTC.

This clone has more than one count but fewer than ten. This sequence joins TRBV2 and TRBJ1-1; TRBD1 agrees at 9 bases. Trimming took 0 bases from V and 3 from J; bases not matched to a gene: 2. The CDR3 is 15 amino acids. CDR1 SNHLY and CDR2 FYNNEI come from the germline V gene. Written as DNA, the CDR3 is TGTGCCAGCAGTGAAGCGAGGACAGGGGACACTGAAGCTTTCTTT. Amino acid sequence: CASSEARTGDTEAFF.

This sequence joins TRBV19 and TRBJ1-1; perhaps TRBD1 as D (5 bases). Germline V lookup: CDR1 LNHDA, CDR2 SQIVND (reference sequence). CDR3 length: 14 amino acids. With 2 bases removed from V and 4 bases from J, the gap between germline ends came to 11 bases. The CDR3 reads CASSIPTGGTEAFF. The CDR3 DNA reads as TGTGCCAGTAGTATACCGACGGGGGGCACTGAAGCTTTCTTT.

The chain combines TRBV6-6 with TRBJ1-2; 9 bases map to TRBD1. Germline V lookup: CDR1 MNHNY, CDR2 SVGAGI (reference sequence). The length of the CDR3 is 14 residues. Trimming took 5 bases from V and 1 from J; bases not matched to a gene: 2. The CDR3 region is CASSRGQGNYGYTF. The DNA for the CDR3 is TGTGCCAGCAGTAGGGGACAGGGTAACTATGGCTACACCTTC.

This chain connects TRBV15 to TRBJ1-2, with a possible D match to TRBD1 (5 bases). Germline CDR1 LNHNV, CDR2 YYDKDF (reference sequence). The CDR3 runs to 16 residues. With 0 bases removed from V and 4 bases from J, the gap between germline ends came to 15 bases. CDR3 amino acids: CATSRDRGGNPYGYTF. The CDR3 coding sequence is TGTGCCACCAGCAGAGACCGGGGCGGCAATCCCTATGGCTACACCTTC.

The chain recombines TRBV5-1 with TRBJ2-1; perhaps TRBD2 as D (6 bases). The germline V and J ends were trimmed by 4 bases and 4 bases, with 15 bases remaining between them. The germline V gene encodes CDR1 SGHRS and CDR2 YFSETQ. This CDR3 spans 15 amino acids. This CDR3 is CASSRTGTEYNEQFF. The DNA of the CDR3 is TGCGCCAGCAGCAGAACCGGGACTGAGTACAATGAGCAGTTCTTC.

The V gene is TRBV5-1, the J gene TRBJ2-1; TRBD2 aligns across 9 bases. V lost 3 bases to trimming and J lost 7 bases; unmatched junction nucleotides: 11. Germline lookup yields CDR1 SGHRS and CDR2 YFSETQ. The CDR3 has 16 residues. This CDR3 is CASSSVAGATLNEQFF. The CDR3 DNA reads TGCGCCAGCAGCTCAGTAGCGGGAGCCACCTTAAATGAGCAGTTCTTC.

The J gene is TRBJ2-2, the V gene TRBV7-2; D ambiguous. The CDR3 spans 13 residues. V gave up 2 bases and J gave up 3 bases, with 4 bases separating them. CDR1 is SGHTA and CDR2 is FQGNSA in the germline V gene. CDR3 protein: CASSLSDTGELFF. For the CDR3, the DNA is TGTGCCAGCAGCTTAAGCGACACCGGGGAGCTGTTTTTT.

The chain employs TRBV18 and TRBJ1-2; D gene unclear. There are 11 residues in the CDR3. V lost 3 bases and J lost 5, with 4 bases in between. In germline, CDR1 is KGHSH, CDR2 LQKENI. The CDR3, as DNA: TGTGCCAGCTCACCGGAATATGGCTACACCTTC. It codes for CASSPEYGYTF.